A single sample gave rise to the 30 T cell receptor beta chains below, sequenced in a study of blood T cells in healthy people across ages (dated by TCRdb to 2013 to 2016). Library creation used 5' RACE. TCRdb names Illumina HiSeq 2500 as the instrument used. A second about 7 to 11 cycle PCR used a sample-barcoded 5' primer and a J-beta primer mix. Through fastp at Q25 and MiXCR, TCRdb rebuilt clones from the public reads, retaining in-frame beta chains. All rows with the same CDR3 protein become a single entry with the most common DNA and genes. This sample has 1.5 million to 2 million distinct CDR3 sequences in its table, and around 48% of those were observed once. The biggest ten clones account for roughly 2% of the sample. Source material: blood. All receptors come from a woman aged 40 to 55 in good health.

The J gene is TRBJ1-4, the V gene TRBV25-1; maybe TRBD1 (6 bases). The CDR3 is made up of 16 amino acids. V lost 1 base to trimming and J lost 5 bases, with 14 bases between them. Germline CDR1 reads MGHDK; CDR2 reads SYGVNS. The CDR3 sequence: CASSESKGTYNEKLFF. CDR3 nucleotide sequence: TGTGCCAGCAGTGAATCTAAAGGGACATACAATGAAAAACTGTTTTTT. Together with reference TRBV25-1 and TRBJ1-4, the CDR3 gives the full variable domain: EADIYQTPRYLVIGTGKKITLECSQTMGHDKMYWYQQDPGMELHLIHYSYGVNSTEKGDLSSESTVSRIRTEHFPLTLESARPSHTSQYLCASSESKGTYNEKLFFGSGTQLSVL.

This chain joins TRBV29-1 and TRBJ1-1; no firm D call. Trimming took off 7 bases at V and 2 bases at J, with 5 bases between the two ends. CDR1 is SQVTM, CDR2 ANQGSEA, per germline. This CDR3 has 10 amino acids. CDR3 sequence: CSAYNTEAFF. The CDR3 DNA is TGCAGCGCTTATAACACTGAAGCTTTCTTT.

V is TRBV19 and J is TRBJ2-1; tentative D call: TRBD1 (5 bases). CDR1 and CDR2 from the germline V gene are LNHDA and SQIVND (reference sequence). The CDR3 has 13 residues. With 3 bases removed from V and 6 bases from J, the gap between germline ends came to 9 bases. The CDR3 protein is CASSIDRGNEQFF. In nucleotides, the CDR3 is TGTGCCAGTAGTATTGACAGAGGCAATGAGCAGTTCTTC. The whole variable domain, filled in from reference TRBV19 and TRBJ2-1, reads DGGITQSPKYLFRKEGQNVTLSCEQNLNHDAMYWYRQDPGQGLRLIYYSQIVNDFQKGDIAEGYSVSREKKESFPLTVTSAQKNPTAFYLCASSIDRGNEQFFGPGTRLTVL.

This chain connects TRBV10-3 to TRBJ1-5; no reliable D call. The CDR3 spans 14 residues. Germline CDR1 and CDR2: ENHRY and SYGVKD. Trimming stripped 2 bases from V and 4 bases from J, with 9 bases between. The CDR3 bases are TGTGCCATCAGTGAGGCCACGGGTAATCAGCCCCAGCATTTT. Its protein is CAISEATGNQPQHF.

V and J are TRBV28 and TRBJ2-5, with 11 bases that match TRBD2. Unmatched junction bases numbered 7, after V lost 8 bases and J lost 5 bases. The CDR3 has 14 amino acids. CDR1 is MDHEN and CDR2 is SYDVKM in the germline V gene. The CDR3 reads CASLSGGDVETQYF. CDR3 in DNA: TGTGCCAGCCTTAGCGGGGGGGACGTGGAGACCCAGTACTTC.

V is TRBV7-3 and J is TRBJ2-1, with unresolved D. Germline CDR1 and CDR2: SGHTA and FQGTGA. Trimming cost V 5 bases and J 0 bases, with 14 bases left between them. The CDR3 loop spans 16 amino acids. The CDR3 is CASSPGGRSSYNEQFF. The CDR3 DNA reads TGTGCCAGCAGCCCCGGCGGCAGGAGCTCCTACAATGAGCAGTTCTTC.

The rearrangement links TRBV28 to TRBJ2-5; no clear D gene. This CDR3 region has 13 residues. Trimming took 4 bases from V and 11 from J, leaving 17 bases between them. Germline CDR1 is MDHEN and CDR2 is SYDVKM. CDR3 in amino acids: CASSSGNWPRQYF. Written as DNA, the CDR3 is TGTGCCAGCAGTTCGGGCAATTGGCCTCGGCAGTACTTC.

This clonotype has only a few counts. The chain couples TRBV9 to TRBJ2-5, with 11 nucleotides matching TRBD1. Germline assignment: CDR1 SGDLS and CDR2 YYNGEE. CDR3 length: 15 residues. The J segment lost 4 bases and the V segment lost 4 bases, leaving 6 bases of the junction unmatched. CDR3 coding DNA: TGTGCCAGCAGCACCCAAGGACAGGGGGCAGAGACCCAGTACTTC. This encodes CASSTQGQGAETQYF.

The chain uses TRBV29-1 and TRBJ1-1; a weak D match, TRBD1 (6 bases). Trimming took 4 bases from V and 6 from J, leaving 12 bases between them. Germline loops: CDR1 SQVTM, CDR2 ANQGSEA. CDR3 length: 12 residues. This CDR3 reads CSVVRGVAEAFF. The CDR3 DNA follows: TGCAGCGTTGTTAGGGGGGTCGCTGAAGCTTTCTTT.

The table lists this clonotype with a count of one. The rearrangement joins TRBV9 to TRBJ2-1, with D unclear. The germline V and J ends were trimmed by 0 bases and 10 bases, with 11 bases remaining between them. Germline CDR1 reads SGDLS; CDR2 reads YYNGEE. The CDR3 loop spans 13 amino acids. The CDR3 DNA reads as TGTGCCAGCAGCGTAGTGTTAGGATTAGAGCAGTTCTTC. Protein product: CASSVVLGLEQFF.

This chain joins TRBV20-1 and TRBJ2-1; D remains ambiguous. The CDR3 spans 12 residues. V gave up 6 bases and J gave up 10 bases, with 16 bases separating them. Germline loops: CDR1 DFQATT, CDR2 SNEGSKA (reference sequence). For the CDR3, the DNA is TGCAGTGCCCTCCCATGGGGAATCGAGCAGTTCTTC. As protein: CSALPWGIEQFF.

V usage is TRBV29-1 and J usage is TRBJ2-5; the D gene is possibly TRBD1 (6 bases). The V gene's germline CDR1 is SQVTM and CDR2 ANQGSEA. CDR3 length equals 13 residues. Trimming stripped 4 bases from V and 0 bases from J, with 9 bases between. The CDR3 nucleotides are TGCAGCGTTGTCAGGGGTGACCAAGAGACCCAGTACTTC. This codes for CSVVRGDQETQYF.

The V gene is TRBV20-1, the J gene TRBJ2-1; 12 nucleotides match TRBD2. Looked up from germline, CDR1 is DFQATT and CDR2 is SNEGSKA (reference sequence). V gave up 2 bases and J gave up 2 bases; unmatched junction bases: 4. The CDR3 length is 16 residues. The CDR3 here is CSARFLAGGTYNEQFF. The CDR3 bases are TGCAGTGCTAGATTCCTAGCGGGGGGGACCTACAATGAGCAGTTCTTC.

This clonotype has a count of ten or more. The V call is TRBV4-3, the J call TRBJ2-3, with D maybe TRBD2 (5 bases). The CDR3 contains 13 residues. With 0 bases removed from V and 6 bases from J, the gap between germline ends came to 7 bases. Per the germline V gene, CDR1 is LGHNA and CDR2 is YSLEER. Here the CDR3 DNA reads TGCGCCAGCAGCCAAGAACGGAGGGATACGCAGTATTTT. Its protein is CASSQERRDTQYF.

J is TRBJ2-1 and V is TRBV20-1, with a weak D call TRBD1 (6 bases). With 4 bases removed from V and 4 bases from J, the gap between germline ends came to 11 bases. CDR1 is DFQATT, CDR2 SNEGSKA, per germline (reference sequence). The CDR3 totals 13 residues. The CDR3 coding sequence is TGCAGTGCTACAGGGGTCGGGTACAATGAGCAGTTCTTC. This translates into CSATGVGYNEQFF.

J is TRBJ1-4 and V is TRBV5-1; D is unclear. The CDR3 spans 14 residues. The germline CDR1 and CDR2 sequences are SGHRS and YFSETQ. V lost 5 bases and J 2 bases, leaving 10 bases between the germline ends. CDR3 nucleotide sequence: TGCGCCAGCAGTGTCGGGGATACTAATGAAAAACTGTTTTTT. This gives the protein CASSVGDTNEKLFF.

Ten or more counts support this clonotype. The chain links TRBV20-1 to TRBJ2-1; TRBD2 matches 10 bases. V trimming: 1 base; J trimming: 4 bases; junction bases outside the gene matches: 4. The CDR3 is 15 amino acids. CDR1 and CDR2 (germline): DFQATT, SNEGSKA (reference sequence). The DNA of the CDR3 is TGCAGTGCTAGAGCTTCTAGCGGGAGATACAATGAGCAGTTCTTC. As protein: CSARASSGRYNEQFF.

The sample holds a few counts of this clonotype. CDR3 amino acids: CASSPPGQSTQYF. CDR3 in DNA: TGTGCCAGCAGCCCACCGGGGCAGAGTACGCAGTATTTT. The chain is built from TRBV7-3 and TRBJ2-3; D is tentatively TRBD1 or TRBD2 (5 bases each). Trimming removed 5 bases from V and 8 bases from J, with 14 bases in between. This CDR3 spans 13 amino acids. Germline assignment: CDR1 SGHTA and CDR2 FQGTGA.

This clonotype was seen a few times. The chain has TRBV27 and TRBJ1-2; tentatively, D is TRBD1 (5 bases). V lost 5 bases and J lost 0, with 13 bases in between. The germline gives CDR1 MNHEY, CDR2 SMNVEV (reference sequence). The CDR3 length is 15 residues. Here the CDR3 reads CASSGTPTANYGYTF. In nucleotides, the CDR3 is TGTGCCAGCAGTGGGACCCCGACAGCTAACTATGGCTACACCTTC.

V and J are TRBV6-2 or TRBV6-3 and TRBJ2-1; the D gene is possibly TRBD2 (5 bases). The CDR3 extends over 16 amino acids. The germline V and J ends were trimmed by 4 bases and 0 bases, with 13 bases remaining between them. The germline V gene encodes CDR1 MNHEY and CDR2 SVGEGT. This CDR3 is CASSSLKTNSYNEQFF. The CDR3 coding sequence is TGTGCCAGCAGTTCTCTGAAGACTAACTCCTACAATGAGCAGTTCTTC.

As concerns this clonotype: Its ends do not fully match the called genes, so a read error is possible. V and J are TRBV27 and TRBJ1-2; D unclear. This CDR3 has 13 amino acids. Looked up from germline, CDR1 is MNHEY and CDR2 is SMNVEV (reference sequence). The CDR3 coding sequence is TGTGCCAGCAGTTTTAGCTTGGGGATGGGCTGCACCTTC. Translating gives CASSFSLGMGCTF.

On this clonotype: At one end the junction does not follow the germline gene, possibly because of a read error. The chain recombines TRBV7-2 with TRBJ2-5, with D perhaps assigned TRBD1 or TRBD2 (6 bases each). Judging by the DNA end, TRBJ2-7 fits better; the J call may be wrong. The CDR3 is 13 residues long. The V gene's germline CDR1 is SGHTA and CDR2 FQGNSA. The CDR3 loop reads CVSSEWGAYEQYF. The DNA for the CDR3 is TGTGTCAGCAGCGAATGGGGGGCTTACGAGCAGTACTTC.

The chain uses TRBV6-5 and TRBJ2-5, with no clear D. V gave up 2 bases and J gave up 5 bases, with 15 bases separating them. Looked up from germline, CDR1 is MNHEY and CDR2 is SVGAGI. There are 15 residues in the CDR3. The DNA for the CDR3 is TGTGCCAGCAGTTACACGGACCAACCATGGGAGACCCAGTACTTC. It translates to CASSYTDQPWETQYF.

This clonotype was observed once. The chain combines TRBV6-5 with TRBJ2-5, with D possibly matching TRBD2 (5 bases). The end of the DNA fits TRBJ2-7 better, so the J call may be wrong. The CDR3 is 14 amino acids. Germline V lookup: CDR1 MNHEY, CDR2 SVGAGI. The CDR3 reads CASSYSVLDYEQYF. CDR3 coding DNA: TGTGCCAGCAGTTACTCAGTACTAGATTACGAGCAGTACTTC.

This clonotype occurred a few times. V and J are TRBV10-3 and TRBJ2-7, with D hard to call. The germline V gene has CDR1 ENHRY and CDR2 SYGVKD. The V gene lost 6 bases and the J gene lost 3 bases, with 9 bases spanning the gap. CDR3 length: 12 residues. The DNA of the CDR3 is TGTGCCATCAGGGAAGCCATCTACGAGCAGTACTTC. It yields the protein CAIREAIYEQYF.

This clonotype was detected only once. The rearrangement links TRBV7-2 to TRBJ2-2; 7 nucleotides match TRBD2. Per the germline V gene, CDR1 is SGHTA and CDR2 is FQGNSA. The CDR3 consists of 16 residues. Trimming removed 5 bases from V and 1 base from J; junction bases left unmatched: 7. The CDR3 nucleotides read TGTGCCAGCAGCACCTATTGGGGGGGGAACACCGGGGAGCTGTTTTTT. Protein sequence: CASSTYWGGNTGELFF.

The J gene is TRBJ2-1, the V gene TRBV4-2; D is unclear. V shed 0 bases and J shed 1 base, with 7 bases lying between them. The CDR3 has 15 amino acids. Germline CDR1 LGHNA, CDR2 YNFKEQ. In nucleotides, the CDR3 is TGTGCCAGCAGCCAAGAAGTCGGTTCCTACAATGAGCAGTTCTTC. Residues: CASSQEVGSYNEQFF.

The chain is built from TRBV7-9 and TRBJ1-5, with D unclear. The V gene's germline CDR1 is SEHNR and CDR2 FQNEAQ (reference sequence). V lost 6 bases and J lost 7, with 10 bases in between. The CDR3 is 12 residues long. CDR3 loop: CASSRPSQPQHF. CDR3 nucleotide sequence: TGTGCCAGCAGTCGCCCTAGCCAGCCCCAGCATTTT. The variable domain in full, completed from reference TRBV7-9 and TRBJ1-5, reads DTGVSQNPRHKITKRGQNVTFRCDPISEHNRLYWYRQTLGQGPEFLTYFQNEAQLEKSRLLSDRFSAERPKGSFSTLEIQRTEQGDSAMYLCASSRPSQPQHFGDGTRLSIL.

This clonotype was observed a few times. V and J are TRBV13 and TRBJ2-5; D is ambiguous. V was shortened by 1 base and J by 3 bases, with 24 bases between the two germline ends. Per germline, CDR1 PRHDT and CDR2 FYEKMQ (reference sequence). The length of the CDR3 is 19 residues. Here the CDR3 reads CASSLEVASDSPEKETQYF. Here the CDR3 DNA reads TGTGCCAGCAGCTTAGAAGTGGCCTCGGATTCTCCGGAGAAAGAGACCCAGTACTTC.

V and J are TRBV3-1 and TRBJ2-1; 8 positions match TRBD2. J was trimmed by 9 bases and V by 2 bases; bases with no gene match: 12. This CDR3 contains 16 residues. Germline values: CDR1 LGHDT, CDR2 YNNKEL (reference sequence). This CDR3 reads CASSQIPGLDASEQFF. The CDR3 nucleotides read TGTGCCAGCAGCCAAATTCCGGGACTAGACGCTTCTGAGCAGTTCTTC.